The entry below describes one T cell receptor beta chain. Between the trimmed V and J ends, which lost 3 bases and 8 bases, there was a span of 13 bases. Germline V gene sequence: CDR1 LNHDA, CDR2 SQIVND (reference sequence). The CDR3 extends over 14 amino acids. This entry is derived from a study of blood T cell repertoires in COVID-19. Original analysis: Estimated nucleated cell counts came from reference gene primer amplification. TCRdb keeps only in-frame clones here, not all; method: immunoSEQ multiplex PCR. D and trimming were read from the DNA, whereas the V and J calls and clone size are those reported in that table. The profile shows around 26,000 clones, roughly 90% of them singletons.

Material for sequencing was peripheral blood. This chain joins TRBV19 and TRBJ1-4, with D perhaps TRBD1 (5 bases). This TCR was sampled from a human donor in a cohort sampled during active COVID-19. CDR3 protein: CASSIGGGREKLFF. The CDR3 nucleotides read TGTGCCAGTAGTATTGGCGGGGGACGCGAAAAACTGTTTTTT. Complete variable domain (other parts from reference TRBV19 and TRBJ1-4): DGGITQSPKYLFRKEGQNVTLSCEQNLNHDAMYWYRQDPGQGLRLIYYSQIVNDFQKGDIAEGYSVSREKKESFPLTVTSAQKNPTAFYLCASSIGGGREKLFFGSGTQLSVL.